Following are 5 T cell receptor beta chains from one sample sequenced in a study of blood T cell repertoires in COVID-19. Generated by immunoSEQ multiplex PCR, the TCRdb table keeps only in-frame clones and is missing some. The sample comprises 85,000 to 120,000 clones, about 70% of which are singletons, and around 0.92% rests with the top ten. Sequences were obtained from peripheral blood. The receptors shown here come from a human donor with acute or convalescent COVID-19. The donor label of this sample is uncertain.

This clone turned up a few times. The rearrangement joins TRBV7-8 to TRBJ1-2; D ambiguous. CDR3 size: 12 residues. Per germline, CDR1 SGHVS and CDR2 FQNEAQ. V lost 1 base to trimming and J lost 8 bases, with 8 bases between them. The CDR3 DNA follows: TGTGCCAGCAGCTTAGGCAGGAAAGGCTACACCTTC. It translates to CASSLGRKGYTF.

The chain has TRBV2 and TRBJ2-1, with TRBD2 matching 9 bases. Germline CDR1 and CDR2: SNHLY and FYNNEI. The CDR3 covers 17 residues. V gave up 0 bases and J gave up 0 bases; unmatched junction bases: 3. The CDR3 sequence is CASSEASGGLSYNEQFF. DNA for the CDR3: TGTGCCAGCAGTGAAGCTAGCGGGGGCCTCTCCTACAATGAGCAGTTCTTC.

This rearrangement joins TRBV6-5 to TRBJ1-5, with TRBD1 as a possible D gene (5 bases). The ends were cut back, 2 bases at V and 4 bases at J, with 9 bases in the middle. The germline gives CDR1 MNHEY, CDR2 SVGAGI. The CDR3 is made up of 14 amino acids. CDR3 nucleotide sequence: TGTGCCAGCAGTTACGAGGCAGGGAATCAGCCCCAGCATTTT. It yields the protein CASSYEAGNQPQHF.

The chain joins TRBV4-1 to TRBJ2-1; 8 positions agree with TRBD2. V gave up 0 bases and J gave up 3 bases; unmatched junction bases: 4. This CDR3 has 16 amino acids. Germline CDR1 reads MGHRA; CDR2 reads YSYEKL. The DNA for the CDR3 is TGCGCCAGCAGCCAAGACCCGGGACTAGTCTACAATGAGCAGTTCTTC. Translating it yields CASSQDPGLVYNEQFF.

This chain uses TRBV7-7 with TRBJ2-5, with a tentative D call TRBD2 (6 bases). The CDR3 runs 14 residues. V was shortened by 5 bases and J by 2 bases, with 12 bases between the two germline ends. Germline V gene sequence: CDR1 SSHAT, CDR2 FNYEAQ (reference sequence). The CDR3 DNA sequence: TGTGCCAGCAGCCCCGGGACTGGGCAAGAGACCCAGTACTTC. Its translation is CASSPGTGQETQYF.